The 22 T cell receptor beta chains below were found in one sample sequenced in a study of OX40 agonist ivuxolimab in advanced cancers. Here immunoSEQ multiplex PCR was the method, and the copy in TCRdb shows in-frame clones only, minus some. Among under 95,000 clones, approximately 88% were seen once, and the ten largest hold approximately 1.5%. The input for sequencing was CD4+ or CD8+ T cells sorted from blood, taken in a trial of the OX40 agonist ivuxolimab. The receptors derive from an adult with an advanced solid tumor such as melanoma, head and neck, liver or kidney cancer.

On this clone itself: The same CDR3 also results from other DNA sequences found in this sample. CDR3 bases: TGTGCCAGCAGCGTGGAGGGTACAGATACGCAGTATTTT. Translation: CASSVEGTDTQYF. The genes are TRBV9 and TRBJ2-3; the D gene is possibly TRBD2 (6 bases). This CDR3 is 13 amino acids long. The V end lost 2 bases, the J end lost 3 bases, and 7 bases lay between the germline ends. From germline, CDR1 is SGDLS and CDR2 YYNGEE. Full variable domain (missing parts from reference TRBV9 and TRBJ2-3): DSGVTQTPKHLITATGQRVTLRCSPRSGDLSVYWYQQSLDQGLQFLIQYYNGEERAKGNILERFSAQQFPDLHSELNLSSLELGDSALYFCASSVEGTDTQYFGPGTRLTVL.

The chain links TRBV29-1 to TRBJ1-1; 7 bases agree with TRBD1. V lost 7 bases to trimming and J lost 1 base; unmatched junction nucleotides: 12. This CDR3 region has 15 residues. The germline V gene has CDR1 SQVTM and CDR2 ANQGSEA. CDR3 residues: CSGSGGRAGNTEAFF. CDR3 DNA sequence: TGCAGCGGCTCAGGGGGGCGAGCGGGGAACACTGAAGCTTTCTTT.

V usage is TRBV30 and J usage is TRBJ2-3; D is perhaps TRBD1 or TRBD2 (5 bases each). V lost 0 bases, J lost 5 bases, and 15 bases lay in between. The CDR3 length is 15 residues. Germline-derived CDR1 and CDR2 are GTSNPN and SVGIG (reference sequence). CDR3 loop: CAWSVLGTRGDTQYF. In DNA form, the CDR3 reads TGTGCCTGGAGTGTACTGGGGACCCGAGGAGATACGCAGTATTTT.

This clone was observed a single time. The chain has TRBV7-6 and TRBJ2-7; 9 bases are a match to TRBD2. The CDR3 is 16 residues long. The germline V gene has CDR1 SGHVS and CDR2 FNYEAQ. The ends lost 1 base at V and 4 bases at J; junction bases unmatched: 8. This CDR3 is CASSLGSAGGRYEQYF. In nucleotides, the CDR3 is TGTGCCAGCAGCTTAGGGTCGGCGGGGGGGCGGTACGAGCAGTACTTC.

The V and J genes are TRBV9 and TRBJ2-1; 7 positions agree with TRBD2. The CDR3 contains 15 residues. V lost 4 bases to trimming and J lost 8 bases; unmatched junction nucleotides: 12. Germline V lookup: CDR1 SGDLS, CDR2 YYNGEE. For the CDR3, the DNA is TGTGCCAGCAGCCCTGGCGGGGGAATAGATTATGAGCAGTTCTTC. Translating it yields CASSPGGGIDYEQFF.

This clone has only a few counts. The chain links TRBV19 to TRBJ1-5; D is unclear. CDR1 and CDR2 (germline): LNHDA, SQIVND (reference sequence). This CDR3 is 14 amino acids long. V dropped 3 bases and J dropped 2 bases, with 8 bases sitting between them. The chain's CDR3 is CASSMQIGNQPQHF. The CDR3 DNA is TGTGCCAGTAGTATGCAGATAGGCAATCAGCCCCAGCATTTT.

The chain recombines TRBV6-6 with TRBJ2-2; D unclear. V was pared by 7 bases and J by 1 base, with 16 bases between. This CDR3 has 16 residues. Germline-derived CDR1 and CDR2 are MNHNY and SVGAGI (reference sequence). The CDR3 region is CASTTIGGKNTGELFF. In DNA, the CDR3 is TGTGCCAGCACCACTATCGGCGGCAAGAACACCGGGGAGCTGTTTTTT.

The rearrangement joins TRBV19 to TRBJ1-2; D uncertain. Germline V gene data show CDR1 as LNHDA and CDR2 as SQIVND (reference sequence). The CDR3 runs to 13 residues. Trimming took 3 bases from V and 8 from J, leaving 13 bases between them. The CDR3 loop reads CASSMSGDSGYTF. The CDR3 nucleotides are TGTGCCAGTAGTATGTCCGGCGACTCCGGCTACACCTTC.

The chain employs TRBV6-5 and TRBJ2-7; 8 nucleotides agree with TRBD1. The CDR3 sequence is 14 residues long. V trimming: 6 bases; J trimming: 0 bases; junction bases outside the gene matches: 4. The germline CDR1 and CDR2 sequences are MNHEY and SVGAGI. CDR3 loop: CASRWTGSSYEQYF. In DNA, the CDR3 is TGTGCCAGCAGATGGACAGGGAGCTCCTACGAGCAGTACTTC.

The chain links TRBV6-1 to TRBJ1-2; D might be TRBD1 (5 bases). CDR3 size: 14 residues. Looked up from germline, CDR1 is MNHNS and CDR2 is SASEGT. Trimming removed 3 bases at V and 1 base at J, with 9 bases between. CDR3 residues: CASSDRANNYGYTF. In DNA form, the CDR3 reads TGTGCCAGCAGTGACAGGGCGAATAACTATGGCTACACCTTC.

This chain links TRBV19 with TRBJ2-2; TRBD1 agrees at 7 bases. The ends lost 7 bases at V and 0 bases at J; junction bases unmatched: 8. The CDR3 is made up of 16 amino acids. CDR1 and CDR2 from the germline V gene are LNHDA and SQIVND (reference sequence). The CDR3 region is CASTATGAANTGELFF. CDR3 bases: TGTGCCAGTACCGCTACAGGGGCGGCGAACACCGGGGAGCTGTTTTTT.

The V gene is TRBV11-2, the J gene TRBJ1-2; D possibly corresponds to TRBD1 (5 bases). Trimming removed 4 bases at V and 4 bases at J, with 7 bases between. The CDR3 extends over 12 amino acids. Per the germline V gene, CDR1 is SGHAT and CDR2 is FQNNGV. The CDR3 here is CASSSQGYGYTF. The DNA of the CDR3 is TGTGCCAGCAGCTCGCAGGGCTATGGCTACACCTTC.

The V call is TRBV7-3, the J call TRBJ2-1; 11 bases are a match to TRBD1. V was clipped by 5 bases and J by 2 bases; unmatched bases: 2. Germline assignment: CDR1 SGHTA and CDR2 FQGTGA. This CDR3 has 15 amino acids. The CDR3 coding sequence is TGTGCCAGCAGCCGGGACAGGGGGACCTACAATGAGCAGTTCTTC. It specifies CASSRDRGTYNEQFF. The variable domain in full, with the rest retrieved from reference TRBV7-3 and TRBJ2-1, is GAGVSQTPSNKVTEKGKYVELRCDPISGHTALYWYRQSLGQGPEFLIYFQGTGAADDSGLPNDRFFAVRPEGSVSTLKIQRTERGDSAVYLCASSRDRGTYNEQFFGPGTRLTVL.

The rearrangement joins TRBV25-1 to TRBJ2-3, with D possibly TRBD2 on 5 matching bases. The germline V and J ends were trimmed by 2 bases and 2 bases, with 11 bases remaining between them. CDR1 is MGHDK, CDR2 SYGVNS, per germline. The CDR3 totals 15 residues. The CDR3 sequence is CASSEGGLLTDTQYF. CDR3 nucleotide sequence: TGTGCCAGCAGTGAAGGAGGACTCCTCACAGATACGCAGTATTTT.

The V gene is TRBV7-3, the J gene TRBJ2-2; possibly TRBD1 for D (6 bases). V dropped 4 bases and J dropped 2 bases, with 14 bases sitting between them. The CDR3 totals 16 residues. The germline CDR1 and CDR2 sequences are SGHTA and FQGTGA. The CDR3 sequence is CASSSLGTINTGELFF. The CDR3, as DNA: TGTGCCAGCAGCTCCCTTGGGACAATTAACACCGGGGAGCTGTTTTTT.

This rearrangement joins TRBV27 to TRBJ2-5, with 8 bases fitting TRBD1. The V gene end was trimmed by 6 bases and the J gene end by 2 bases; junction bases not matched to a gene: 8. CDR3 length equals 15 residues. Per germline, CDR1 MNHEY and CDR2 SMNVEV (reference sequence). DNA for the CDR3: TGTGCCAGCAGCTACCGGACAGGGACTCAAGAGACCCAGTACTTC. Residues: CASSYRTGTQETQYF.

The V and J genes are TRBV11-2 and TRBJ2-5, with D hard to call. V lost 3 bases and J lost 3, with 11 bases in between. The CDR3 is 14 amino acids. Germline CDR1 SGHAT, CDR2 FQNNGV. The CDR3: CASSFGRREETQYF. CDR3 bases: TGTGCCAGCAGCTTTGGGCGTCGGGAAGAGACCCAGTACTTC.

This chain uses TRBV4-2 with TRBJ2-7; TRBD2 matches at 9 bases. CDR3 length: 15 residues. The V gene's germline CDR1 is LGHNA and CDR2 YNFKEQ. Trimming at V came to 5 bases and at J to 0 bases, leaving 5 bases not matched to a gene. In nucleotides, the CDR3 is TGTGCCAGCAGCTACAATAGCGGGAGCTCCTACGAGCAGTACTTC. Translation gives CASSYNSGSSYEQYF.

This rearrangement joins TRBV28 to TRBJ1-2; 9 bases are a match to TRBD1. Losses at the gene ends were 6 bases for V and 7 bases for J; bases not matched to a gene: 12. The germline V gene has CDR1 MDHEN and CDR2 SYDVKM. The CDR3 spans 15 residues. CDR3 protein: CASSNPQGASFGYTF. The CDR3 DNA follows: TGTGCCAGCAGCAACCCACAGGGGGCATCTTTTGGCTACACCTTC.

V and J are TRBV14 and TRBJ2-3; unclear D gene. There are 15 residues in the CDR3. CDR1 is SGHDN and CDR2 is FVKESK in the germline V gene. Trimming took off 0 bases at V and 5 bases at J, with 12 bases between the two ends. The CDR3 spells CASSQDITYRDTQYF. The DNA of the CDR3 is TGTGCCAGCAGCCAAGATATTACGTATAGAGATACGCAGTATTTT. Variable domain in full (rest from reference TRBV14 and TRBJ2-3): EAGVTQFPSHSVIEKGQTVTLRCDPISGHDNLYWYRRVMGKEIKFLLHFVKESKQDESGMPNNRFLAERTGGTYSTLKVQPAELEDSGVYFCASSQDITYRDTQYFGPGTRLTVL.

V is TRBV7-8 and J is TRBJ1-3; perhaps TRBD1 as D (6 bases). The germline V gene has CDR1 SGHVS and CDR2 FQNEAQ. CDR3 length equals 13 residues. CDR3 nucleotides: TGTGCGGGGGCACCTAGCTCTGGAAACACCATATATTTT. Translated, it gives CAGAPSSGNTIYF.

The chain carries TRBV11-2 and TRBJ2-7; a weak D match, TRBD2 (6 bases). The length of the CDR3 is 14 residues. Germline assignment: CDR1 SGHAT and CDR2 FQNNGV. V shed 3 bases and J shed 0 bases, with 9 bases lying between them. The CDR3 nucleotides are TGTGCCAGCAGCTTTGCTAGCGTCTCCTACGAGCAGTACTTC. This gives the protein CASSFASVSYEQYF.